The clone carrying this T cell receptor (beta chain) was detected a few times. No antigen is known for it. Over 18 months, lack of ophthalmopathy progression marked Graves' hyperthyroidism as stable. Diagnosis of hyperthyroidism was new in patients aged 18 to 65, and its duration was under 2 months. Around 10 ml fresh peripheral blood yielded the PBMCs. The sample is drawn from a study of T cells in Graves' hyperthyroidism and ophthalmopathy. The study's findings and limits: Before onset, by a median of about seven months, the model predicted ophthalmopathy.

V gave up 3 bases and J gave up 9 bases, with 13 bases separating them. Germline CDR1 reads SGHNT; CDR2 reads YYREEE (reference sequence). The CDR3 totals 13 residues. Amplified regions were TCR beta CDR3 sequences from RNA transcripts. Researchers ran a first-round RT-PCR on the TCR CDR3 using the HTBI primer set. MiXCR was run by TCRdb on the multiplex PCR reads, yielding one entry per CDR3 protein. The data show 370,000 or so distinct CDR3 sequences, with 20% to 30% seen just once and roughly 70% held by the top ten. This TCR derives from a middle-aged man with Graves' hyperthyroidism. The sequenced sample was blood. The chain has TRBV5-4 and TRBJ2-1; D not resolved. CDR3 DNA sequence: TGTGCCAGCAGCTCCCCCGTATTCAGTGAGCAGTTCTTC. Protein sequence: CASSSPVFSEQFF.